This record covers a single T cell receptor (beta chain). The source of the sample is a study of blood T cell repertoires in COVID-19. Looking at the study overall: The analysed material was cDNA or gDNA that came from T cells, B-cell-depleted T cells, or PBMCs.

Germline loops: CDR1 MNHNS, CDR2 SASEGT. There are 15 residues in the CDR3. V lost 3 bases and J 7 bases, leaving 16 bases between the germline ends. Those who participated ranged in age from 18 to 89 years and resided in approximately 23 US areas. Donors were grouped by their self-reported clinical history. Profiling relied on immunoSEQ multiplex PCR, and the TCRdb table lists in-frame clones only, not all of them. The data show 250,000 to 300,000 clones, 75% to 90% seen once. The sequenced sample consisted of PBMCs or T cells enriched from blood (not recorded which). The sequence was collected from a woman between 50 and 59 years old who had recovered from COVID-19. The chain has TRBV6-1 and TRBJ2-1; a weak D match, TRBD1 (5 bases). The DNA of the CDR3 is TGTGCCAGCAGTGATAGGGGTTTGGGCACAAATGAGCAGTTCTTC. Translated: CASSDRGLGTNEQFF.